A selection of T cell receptor beta chains follows, all from one sample in a study of control samples from healthy donors and cancer patients. The protocol was immunoSEQ multiplex PCR, while the TCRdb copy is restricted to in-frame clones and leaves out a portion. Among fewer than 300,000 clones listed, more than 65% were seen once. The sample consisted of PBMCs. The receptor source for this set is a woman aged 55-70 years with lung cancer. The CDR3 runs from the conserved cysteine through the conserved F or W. D genes are given only for firm matches. Clone sizes are given selectively: once, few, many, or a class where the clone is expanded.

D gene: TRBD2; clone size: once; V gene: TRBV7-6; J gene: TRBJ2-1; CDR3 DNA: TGTGCCAGCAGCGTCGGGGGGGCCCGAGCCAATGAGCAGTTCTTC; CDR3 protein: CASSVGGARANEQFF
D gene: NA; clone size: once; V gene: TRBV5-4; J gene: TRBJ1-2; CDR3 DNA: TGTGCCAGCAGCTTAGACAGTGTCGGCTACACCTTC; CDR3 protein: CASSLDSVGYTF
D gene: TRBD2; clone size: NA; V gene: TRBV5-4; J gene: TRBJ2-1; CDR3 DNA: TGTGCCAGCAGCTTGAGTAGCGGGGGGGCAGGAGAGCAGTTCTTC; CDR3 protein: CASSLSSGGAGEQFF
D gene: TRBD1; clone size: NA; V gene: TRBV7-9; J gene: TRBJ1-6; CDR3 DNA: TGTGCCAGCAGCCCGGACAGGGGAGGTTCACCCCTCCACTTT; CDR3 protein: CASSPDRGGSPLHF
D gene: TRBD2; clone size: NA; V gene: TRBV6-5; J gene: TRBJ2-1; CDR3 DNA: TGTGCCAGCAGTTACAGCGGACTAGCGGGAGGGGATGAGCAGTTCTTC; CDR3 protein: CASSYSGLAGGDEQFF
D gene: NA; clone size: NA; V gene: TRBV6-5; J gene: TRBJ1-1; CDR3 DNA: TGTGCCAGCCTAGAAAGGGTTGGGGGTGGCACTGAAGCTTTCTTT; CDR3 protein: CASLERVGGGTEAFF
D gene: NA; clone size: NA; V gene: TRBV29-1; J gene: TRBJ1-5; CDR3 DNA: TGCAGCGTTGGGGGGGGCGTTGGCAATCAGCCCCAGCATTTT; CDR3 protein: CSVGGGVGNQPQHF
D gene: TRBD2; clone size: few; V gene: TRBV9; J gene: TRBJ2-1; CDR3 DNA: TGTGCCAGCAGCGGATGGACTAGCGGTCCCTACAATGAGCAGTTCTTC; CDR3 protein: CASSGWTSGPYNEQFF
D gene: NA; clone size: NA; V gene: TRBV15; J gene: TRBJ1-5; CDR3 DNA: TGTGCCGCCAGCAGATTTGAAACCTGGCAGGGCGGTCAGCCCCAGCATTTT; CDR3 protein: CAASRFETWQGGQPQHF
D gene: NA; clone size: NA; V gene: TRBV10-3; J gene: TRBJ1-5; CDR3 DNA: TGTGCCATCAGTGAGTCGAAAGCGCAGCCCCAGCATTTT; CDR3 protein: CAISESKAQPQHF